What follows describes a single T cell receptor (beta chain). The data are from a study of blood T cell repertoires in COVID-19. Study details: PBMCs, B-cell-depleted T cells, or T cells were the source of the cDNA or gDNA that made up the material.

The CDR3 length is 15 residues. The germline V and J ends were trimmed by 5 bases and 4 bases, with 15 bases remaining between them. Germline CDR1 is MNHEY and CDR2 is SVGAGI. The method was immunoSEQ multiplex PCR; TCRdb's version includes in-frame clones alone and lacks a portion of them. The sample records about 190,000 clones, about 80% being singletons. V and J are TRBV6-5 and TRBJ1-5; possibly TRBD1 for D (5 bases). Source material: peripheral blood. The sequence was obtained from a man aged 60 to 75 with acute or convalescent COVID-19. The CDR3 DNA reads as TGTGCCAGCAGTCTTTCCCACAGGAAAAATCAGCCCCAGCATTTT. Protein: CASSLSHRKNQPQHF.